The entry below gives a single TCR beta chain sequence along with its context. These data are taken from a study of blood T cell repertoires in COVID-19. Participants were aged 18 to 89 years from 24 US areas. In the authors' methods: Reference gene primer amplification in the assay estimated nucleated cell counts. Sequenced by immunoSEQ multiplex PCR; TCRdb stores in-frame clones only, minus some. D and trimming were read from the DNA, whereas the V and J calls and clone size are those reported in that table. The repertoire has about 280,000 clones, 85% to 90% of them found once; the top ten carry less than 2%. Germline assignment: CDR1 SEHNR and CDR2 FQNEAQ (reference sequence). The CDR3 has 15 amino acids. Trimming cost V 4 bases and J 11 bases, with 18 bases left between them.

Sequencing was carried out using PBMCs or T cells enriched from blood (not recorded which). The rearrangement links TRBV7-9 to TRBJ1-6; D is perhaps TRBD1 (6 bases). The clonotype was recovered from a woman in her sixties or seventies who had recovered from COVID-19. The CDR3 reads CASSSGTPHSPPLHF. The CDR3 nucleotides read TGTGCCAGCAGCTCAGGGACACCGCACAGCCCACCCCTCCACTTT.